This T cell receptor beta chain is drawn from a study of shared clonotypes between healthy human individuals. At the level of the study: Per donor, three plates held CD4 naive cells, three held CD4 memory, two held CD8 naive and one held CD8 memory.

Splitting of each subset's genomic DNA was done evenly across several immunoSEQ plates. The sorted-subset replicate PCRs were given roughly 200 ng DNA, which is tens of thousands of T cell genomes. The table came from immunoSEQ multiplex PCR; TCRdb's copy has only in-frame clones and leaves some out. The sample holds hundreds of thousands of clones, roughly 98% seen once. Terminally differentiated effector memory CD45RA+ cells were excluded by CCR7 positive selection of CD45RO-negative cells. Nashville, Tennessee was home to all donors, each a Caucasian adult. Germline V gene sequence: CDR1 SGHAT, CDR2 FQNNGV. Trimming stripped 5 bases from V and 2 bases from J, with 18 bases between. The CDR3 consists of 16 residues.

The clonotype was recovered from a man aged 25-45 years in good health. The chain has TRBV11-2 and TRBJ2-5; D might be TRBD1 (5 bases). The sequenced sample consisted of naive CD8+ T cells sorted from blood. In DNA form, the CDR3 reads TGTGCCAGCAGCCCACGTGGGGCAGCCTTACAAGAGACCCAGTACTTC. Protein product: CASSPRGAALQETQYF.